This T cell receptor beta chain is from a study of cytomegalovirus exposure and HLA in healthy donors. The V gene lost 6 bases and the J gene lost 3 bases, with 12 bases spanning the gap. CDR1 is KGHSH, CDR2 LQKENI, per germline. This CDR3 contains 14 residues. Whole-study results and caveats: TRBV6-2, TRBV6-3 and some other V segments were excluded as indistinguishable. In an earlier analysis, in approximately 570 donors, most V segments appeared productive either ~87% or ~30% of the time. Using the classifier, cytomegalovirus status was reportedly diagnosed with high specificity and sensitivity.

In the case of this clone: The antigen remains undetermined.

PCR primers comprised 60 Vbeta and 13 Jbeta primers. In the authors' methods: As a later analysis found, there were 70 million to 80 million unique TCR beta chains, of which around 9.9 million were shared. Measured with immunoSEQ multiplex PCR; TCRdb has only the in-frame clones, and not every one. The D gene and trimming were derived from the DNA, and the V and J assignments and clone size from that table. The sample shows nearly 110,000 clones, 70% to 85% of them seen only once. The J gene is TRBJ1-3, the V gene TRBV18; tentative D call: TRBD1 (5 bases). The clonotype originates from a boy aged 10-17 years in good health and CMV-seronegative. What was sequenced was PBMCs. The CDR3 region is CASSPGTNGNTIYF. CDR3 nucleotides: TGTGCCAGCTCGCCCGGGACTAATGGAAACACCATATATTTT.